A single sample is the source of the 31 T cell receptor beta chains below, sequenced in a study of T-cell memory formation after mild COVID-19. One entry per CDR3 protein results from TCRdb running MiXCR on the 5' RACE reads. The table has about 200,000 distinct CDR3 sequences, around 18% seen once; the top ten hold roughly 2.4%. The sample consisted of PBMCs or a T cell subset sorted from them (not recorded which). All receptors come from an adult woman who had mild COVID-19 (a few samples of this study predate the infection). Cell type and time point are not known.

The chain joins TRBV5-1 to TRBJ1-4, with a weak D call TRBD1 (6 bases). The germline CDR1 and CDR2 sequences are SGHRS and YFSETQ. The CDR3 runs to 15 residues. V was pared by 5 bases and J by 5 bases, with 16 bases between. The CDR3 DNA reads TGCGCCAGCAGGCGCCTGGGGGCACCGAATGAAAAACTGTTTTTT. This gives the protein CASRRLGAPNEKLFF.

This clonotype was observed many times. For the CDR3, the DNA is TGTGCCTGGATGGGACAGGGTTACGAGCAGTACTTC. It is translated as CAWMGQGYEQYF. The V and J genes are TRBV30 and TRBJ2-7, with 9 bases aligning to TRBD1. There are 12 residues in the CDR3. The germline V gene encodes CDR1 GTSNPN and CDR2 SVGIG (reference sequence). Trimming at V came to 4 bases and at J to 4 bases, leaving 2 bases not matched to a gene.

The chain employs TRBV5-5 and TRBJ2-3; TRBD1 might be the D (6 bases). Germline V gene lookup returns CDR1 SGHKS and CDR2 YYEKEE (reference sequence). Trimming took 3 bases from V and 12 from J, leaving 11 bases between them. CDR3 length: 11 residues. CDR3 bases: TGTGCCAGCAGCTCCCACAGGGCCCAGTATTTT. Protein sequence: CASSSHRAQYF.

This clonotype was found many times. The CDR3: CASSFQRGLTKNIQYF. The DNA for the CDR3 is TGTGCCAGCAGCTTTCAGCGGGGTCTGACCAAAAACATTCAGTACTTC. The rearrangement uses TRBV7-2 and TRBJ2-4; 7 nucleotides line up with TRBD2. The length of the CDR3 is 16 residues. The junction had 7 bases not matched to a gene; V was cut back by 3 bases and J by 2 bases. CDR1 and CDR2 (germline): SGHTA, FQGNSA.

This clonotype was found a few times. The chain has TRBV5-5 and TRBJ2-1, with 13 bases aligning to TRBD2. Germline CDR1 reads SGHKS; CDR2 reads YYEKEE (reference sequence). The V and J ends lost 4 bases and 13 bases, in that order; junction bases with no gene match: 14. CDR3 size: 16 residues. DNA of the CDR3: TGTGCCAGCAGCGCAACCGGACTAGCGGGGGTAGGAGAACAGTTCTTC. This encodes CASSATGLAGVGEQFF.

V is TRBV27 and J is TRBJ2-3, with D possibly matching TRBD1 (6 bases). The CDR3 sequence is 15 residues long. The germline V gene encodes CDR1 MNHEY and CDR2 SMNVEV (reference sequence). The V end lost 4 bases, the J end lost 1 base, and 12 bases lay between the germline ends. CDR3 in amino acids: CASSYLRQGTDTQYF. The CDR3 DNA follows: TGTGCCAGCAGTTACCTTCGACAGGGCACAGATACGCAGTATTTT.

In this sample, this clonotype turned up a few times. The chain has TRBV12-3 or TRBV12-4 and TRBJ2-5, with TRBD1 matching over 10 bases. This CDR3 has 21 residues. Trimming took 2 bases from V and 2 from J; bases not matched to a gene: 20. CDR3 amino acids: CASSLRMGTGDPHSFQETQYF. CDR3 in DNA: TGTGCCAGCAGTTTACGCATGGGGACAGGGGACCCTCACAGCTTTCAAGAGACCCAGTACTTC.

This clonotype was found a few times. The rearrangement uses TRBV30 and TRBJ2-7; D is unresolved. This CDR3 region has 15 residues. The V gene lost 2 bases and the J gene lost 4 bases, with 18 bases spanning the gap. The germline CDR1 and CDR2 sequences are GTSNPN and SVGIG (reference sequence). In DNA, the CDR3 is TGTGCCTGGAGTTTCGGCCCCCCGACGAAATACGAGCAGTACTTC. As protein: CAWSFGPPTKYEQYF.

V gene TRBV4-2 combines with J gene TRBJ2-1; D remains unclear. The CDR3 length is 13 residues. V was trimmed by 0 bases and J by 7 bases, leaving 7 bases between them. CDR1 and CDR2 (germline): LGHNA, YNFKEQ. In nucleotides, the CDR3 is TGTGCCAGCAGCCAAGATCCGGCAAATGAGCAGTTCTTC. Its translation: CASSQDPANEQFF.

The chain recombines TRBV7-2 with TRBJ2-1, with 13 bases lining up with TRBD2. The CDR3 contains 19 residues. Germline values: CDR1 SGHTA, CDR2 FQGNSA. V dropped 3 bases and J dropped 0; count of bases not matched to a gene: 8. The CDR3 DNA sequence: TGTGCCAGCAGCTTCCCCAGACTAGCGGGAGGTTCCTCCTACAATGAGCAGTTCTTC. Protein sequence: CASSFPRLAGGSSYNEQFF.

The chain employs TRBV3-1 and TRBJ2-3, with 7 bases matching TRBD2. Germline V CDR1 and CDR2: LGHDT, YNNKEL (reference sequence). The CDR3 contains 16 residues. The V gene end was trimmed by 3 bases and the J gene end by 0 bases; junction bases not matched to a gene: 6. CDR3 bases: TGTGCCAGCAGCCAGAGAGCGGGGAGCAGCACAGATACGCAGTATTTT. This translates into CASSQRAGSSTDTQYF.

This clonotype has just a few counts. The chain couples TRBV10-3 to TRBJ2-3; 8 positions match TRBD1. The germline V gene encodes CDR1 ENHRY and CDR2 SYGVKD. This CDR3 has 14 residues. V shed 8 bases and J 2 bases; nucleotides not matched to a gene: 6. DNA of the CDR3: TGTGCCATCGCTGGACAGGGAAACACAGATACGCAGTATTTT. Translation gives CAIAGQGNTDTQYF.

This clonotype was found many times. The chain joins TRBV20-1 to TRBJ2-2; D is unclear. The germline V and J ends were trimmed by 0 bases and 8 bases, with 10 bases remaining between them. This CDR3 region has 13 residues. Germline V lookup: CDR1 DFQATT, CDR2 SNEGSKA (reference sequence). CDR3 nucleotides: TGCAGTGCTAGAGATCGTTCGAGAGGGGAGCTGTTTTTT. Its protein product is CSARDRSRGELFF.

This chain links TRBV5-1 with TRBJ1-1; maybe TRBD1 (6 bases). The CDR3 runs to 15 residues. Trimming took 4 bases from V and 4 from J, leaving 17 bases between them. Per germline, CDR1 SGHRS and CDR2 YFSETQ. The CDR3 is CASSPPQGWGTEAFF. Here the CDR3 DNA reads TGCGCCAGCAGCCCCCCACAGGGATGGGGCACTGAAGCTTTCTTT.

This clonotype was observed at least ten times. The genes are TRBV9 and TRBJ2-7; D assignment may be TRBD1 or TRBD2 (6 bases each). The CDR3 consists of 14 residues. V lost 0 bases, J lost 5 bases, and 12 bases lay in between. CDR1 SGDLS and CDR2 YYNGEE come from the germline V gene. The CDR3 region has the DNA TGTGCCAGCAGCGTAGGCCCGGGGGCGAACGAGCAGTACTTC. Its translation is CASSVGPGANEQYF. Full variable domain (remainder filled in from reference TRBV9 and TRBJ2-7): DSGVTQTPKHLITATGQRVTLRCSPRSGDLSVYWYQQSLDQGLQFLIQYYNGEERAKGNILERFSAQQFPDLHSELNLSSLELGDSALYFCASSVGPGANEQYFGPGTRLTVT.

This rearrangement joins TRBV7-9 to TRBJ2-3; 13 nucleotides match TRBD2. J was trimmed by 2 bases and V by 3 bases; bases with no gene match: 8. CDR3 size: 18 residues. From germline, CDR1 is SEHNR and CDR2 FQNEAQ (reference sequence). CDR3 residues: CASSFGLAGVIYTDTQYF. The CDR3, as DNA: TGTGCCAGCAGCTTCGGACTAGCGGGAGTTATCTACACAGATACGCAGTATTTT.

The chain has TRBV20-1 and TRBJ2-7; the match to TRBD2 covers 9 bases. Germline CDR1 DFQATT, CDR2 SNEGSKA (reference sequence). V dropped 1 base and J dropped 5; count of bases not matched to a gene: 9. CDR3 size: 15 residues. The CDR3 sequence: CSARGDGGRVNEQYF. The CDR3 nucleotides read TGCAGTGCTAGAGGGGACGGCGGGAGGGTCAACGAGCAGTACTTC.

The CDR3 here is CASSPNQHRNTEAFF. The CDR3 nucleotides read TGTGCCAGCAGCCCTAACCAACACAGGAACACTGAAGCTTTCTTT. The chain couples TRBV7-9 to TRBJ1-1; no clear D gene. The V gene lost 5 bases and the J gene lost 1 base, with 14 bases spanning the gap. CDR1 is SEHNR and CDR2 is FQNEAQ in the germline V gene (reference sequence). The CDR3 spans 15 residues.

The chain employs TRBV12-3 or TRBV12-4 and TRBJ2-3, with TRBD2 as a possible D gene (6 bases). Trimming took off 3 bases at V and 11 bases at J, with 15 bases between the two ends. The CDR3 runs 13 residues. The CDR3 protein is CASSFRLEGEQYF. CDR3 in DNA: TGTGCCAGCAGTTTCCGACTAGAAGGAGAGCAGTATTTT.

A few counts support this clonotype. This chain joins TRBV6-1 and TRBJ1-6; 7 bases are a match to TRBD1. V was clipped by 6 bases and J by 9 bases; unmatched bases: 8. The CDR3 covers 14 residues. CDR1 and CDR2 (germline): MNHNS, SASEGT. The CDR3 nucleotides are TGTGCCAGCAGGGAGGTCTCAGGGGGTTCACCCCTCCACTTT. It yields the protein CASREVSGGSPLHF.

This clonotype has more than one count but fewer than ten. The chain recombines TRBV6-5 with TRBJ2-2, with D possibly being TRBD1 or TRBD2 (5 bases each). The germline V gene encodes CDR1 MNHEY and CDR2 SVGAGI. Trimming took off 2 bases at V and 8 bases at J, with 15 bases between the two ends. The CDR3 has 15 residues. The CDR3: CASSYLQGPWGELFF. The CDR3 DNA reads TGTGCCAGCAGTTACCTGCAGGGACCCTGGGGGGAGCTGTTTTTT.

The V call is TRBV28, the J call TRBJ2-3, with TRBD1 identical over 9 bases. The ends lost 5 bases at V and 10 bases at J; junction bases unmatched: 16. The V gene's germline CDR1 is MDHEN and CDR2 SYDVKM. The CDR3 length is 16 residues. In DNA form, the CDR3 reads TGTGCCAGCAGTCCCCCGGGACAGGGCCTTCACACGGCGCAGTATTTT. This translates into CASSPPGQGLHTAQYF.

This clonotype appeared a few times. The CDR3: CASSTDRVGPYEQYF. In nucleotides, the CDR3 is TGTGCCAGTAGTACGGACAGGGTAGGACCCTACGAGCAGTACTTC. This chain connects TRBV19 to TRBJ2-7; 8 bases are shared with TRBD1. V shed 4 bases, J shed 2 bases, and the junction held 7 bases outside the gene matches. The CDR3 covers 15 residues. Per the germline V gene, CDR1 is LNHDA and CDR2 is SQIVND (reference sequence).

In its sample, this clonotype was seen a few times. The genes are TRBV7-2 and TRBJ1-1, with no clear D. Germline CDR1 and CDR2: SGHTA and FQGNSA. The V gene lost 0 bases and the J gene lost 1 base, with 6 bases spanning the gap. The CDR3 consists of 14 residues. The CDR3 protein is CASSLAGPNTEAFF. For the CDR3, the DNA is TGTGCCAGCAGCTTAGCTGGGCCGAACACTGAAGCTTTCTTT.

This clonotype appeared a few times. The rearrangement links TRBV9 to TRBJ1-6; 7 nucleotides agree with TRBD1. Germline lookup yields CDR1 SGDLS and CDR2 YYNGEE. The CDR3 totals 15 residues. Losses at the gene ends were 4 bases for V and 0 bases for J; bases not matched to a gene: 1. In DNA, the CDR3 is TGTGCCAGCAGCACAGGGGACTCCTATAATTCACCCCTCCACTTT. Protein product: CASSTGDSYNSPLHF.

The sample holds many counts of this clonotype. The V call is TRBV20-1, the J call TRBJ1-1, with D hard to call. This CDR3 contains 15 residues. CDR1 is DFQATT and CDR2 is SNEGSKA in the germline V gene (reference sequence). Trimming left V 3 bases short and J 4 bases short, with 18 bases between. The CDR3 protein is CSASDPMRVGTEAFF. In DNA form, the CDR3 reads TGCAGTGCTAGTGACCCTATGAGGGTCGGCACTGAAGCTTTCTTT.

This clonotype was counted many times. The chain employs TRBV12-3 or TRBV12-4 and TRBJ2-3; D remains unclear. Trimming cost V 1 base and J 6 bases, with 8 bases left between them. The CDR3 is 13 residues long. The CDR3 protein is CASSLGDGDTQYF. The DNA for the CDR3 is TGTGCCAGCAGTTTAGGTGACGGGGATACGCAGTATTTT.

The chain combines TRBV6-5 with TRBJ1-1, with D unresolved. Trimming shortened V by 1 base and J by 0 bases, and 9 bases separated the two germline ends. Per the germline V gene, CDR1 is MNHEY and CDR2 is SVGAGI. This CDR3 has 15 amino acids. CDR3 sequence reads: CASSYYGSLNTEAFF. CDR3 nucleotide sequence: TGTGCCAGCAGTTACTATGGGTCTCTGAACACTGAAGCTTTCTTT.

V and J are TRBV6-1 and TRBJ1-1, with D unclear. The V end was cut by 6 bases, the J end by 6 bases, with 8 bases between. The CDR3 consists of 11 residues. In germline, CDR1 is MNHNS, CDR2 SASEGT. The CDR3 sequence: CASSRRPEAFF. CDR3 in DNA: TGTGCCAGCAGCCGTAGACCTGAAGCTTTCTTT.

V usage is TRBV29-1 and J usage is TRBJ2-5, with 14 bases matching TRBD2. CDR3 size: 16 residues. Germline CDR1 is SQVTM and CDR2 is ANQGSEA. The trim removed 4 bases at V and 1 base at J, leaving 5 bases unmatched. The CDR3 reads CSVVGGTSGSQETQYF. DNA for the CDR3: TGCAGCGTTGTTGGGGGGACTAGCGGGAGCCAAGAGACCCAGTACTTC.

This clonotype was picked up a small number of times. This chain uses TRBV13 with TRBJ2-1; 10 bases fit TRBD1. Germline V gene data show CDR1 as PRHDT and CDR2 as FYEKMQ (reference sequence). Trimming removed 6 bases from V and 7 bases from J; junction bases left unmatched: 12. This CDR3 spans 16 amino acids. CDR3 amino acids: CASSFTEGQGRNEQFF. CDR3 nucleotides: TGTGCCAGCAGTTTTACCGAGGGACAGGGGCGGAATGAGCAGTTCTTC.